This T cell receptor (beta chain) was sequenced in a study of T cell changes during pregnancy in multiple sclerosis. The repertoire was sequenced with immunoSEQ multiplex PCR; TCRdb's copy has only in-frame clones and lacks some. The sample consists of some 30,000 clones, approximately 91% of them appearing once. The CDR3 totals 15 residues. The germline gives CDR1 SSHAT, CDR2 FNYEAQ (reference sequence). A remark on this clone: At one end the junction does not follow the germline gene, possibly because of a read error.

The TCR sequence derives from a female donor with multiple sclerosis, enrolled in a pregnancy study. The genes are TRBV7-7 and TRBJ2-1; 9 nucleotides agree with TRBD1. The specimen was CD8+ T cells from peripheral blood mononuclear cells, collected before pregnancy. The CDR3 bases are TGTGCTAGCAGCAGCGACAGGGGGTTGTACAATGAGCAGTTCTTC. Protein sequence: CASSSDRGLYNEQFF.